The rows below give T cell receptor beta chains drawn from one sample of a study of T-cell reconstitution after alpha-beta-depleted transplantation in children. Each CDR3 protein is one row after TCRdb ran MiXCR on the PCR reads. This table has tens of thousands of distinct CDR3 sequences, around 8.8% appearing once. This sample comprised PBMCs, mostly from graft donor cells, obtained 60 days after TCRalphabeta/CD19-depleted stem cell transplant. The receptor source for this set is a male patient aged 2-9 years who had a stem cell transplant for chronic granulomatous disease, so the T cells may come from the graft donor. Both conserved end residues are part of each CDR3. Fields, in order: D gene, clone size, V gene, CDR3 length, J gene, CDR3 DNA, CDR3 protein. D genes are given only for firm matches. Clone size is not always given. Where it is, it says once, few, many or a class for expanded clones.

.	many	TRBV28	11	TRBJ2-7	TGTGCCAGCAGTCTCAGGGACGAGCAGTACTTC	CASSLRDEQYF
.	many	TRBV5-5	14	TRBJ2-7	TGTGCCAGCAGCCCTGACTGGAGTACCTACGAGCAGTACTTC	CASSPDWSTYEQYF
TRBD1	many	TRBV7-9	15	TRBJ1-4	TGTGCCAGCAGCTTAGGGGACAGGGACGTGGAGGAACTGTTTTTT	CASSLGDRDVEELFF
.	many	TRBV5-1	13	TRBJ2-3	TGCGCCACTTTAGACTACGTAACAGATACGCAGTATTTT	CATLDYVTDTQYF
TRBD2	many	TRBV27	15	TRBJ2-4	TGTGCCAGCAGGGGACTAGCGGGGTCCAAAAACATTCAGTACTTC	CASRGLAGSKNIQYF
.	many	TRBV12-3/TRBV12-4	15	TRBJ2-2	TGTGCCAGCAGTTTTAGTGGGACGAACACCGGGGAGCTGTTTTTT	CASSFSGTNTGELFF
.	few	TRBV7-3	15	TRBJ1-2	TGTGCCAGCAGCTTATACGCAGGAGAGAACTATGGCTACACCTTC	CASSLYAGENYGYTF
TRBD1	many	TRBV24-1	13	TRBJ1-2	TGTGCCACCAGTGATTACAGGGGGCATGGCTACACCTTC	CATSDYRGHGYTF
TRBD2	many	TRBV4-2	17	TRBJ2-1	TGTGCCAGCAGCCAAACGGGAGCGGGAGGCTTTAAGGATGAGCAGTTCTTC	CASSQTGAGGFKDEQFF
.	many	TRBV14	13	TRBJ2-3	TGTGCCAGCAGCCAAGTGCGGACAGATACGCAGTATTTT	CASSQVRTDTQYF
TRBD2	many	TRBV3-1	16	TRBJ2-3	TGTGCCAGCAGCCAAGGACTAGCAGCTAGCACAGATACGCAGTATTTT	CASSQGLAASTDTQYF
TRBD1	.	TRBV20-1	16	TRBJ1-6	TGCAGTGCTAGACTAGAAGGACAGGACTATAATTCACCCCTCCACTTT	CSARLEGQDYNSPLHF
.	many	TRBV5-1	16	TRBJ2-1	TGCGCCAGCGCCCCCAGGGCGGATACTACCTACAATGAGCAGTTCTTC	CASAPRADTTYNEQFF
.	many	TRBV28	15	TRBJ2-1	TGTGCCACTCGGACTGGTTTCAGCTCCTACAATGAGCAGTTCTTC	CATRTGFSSYNEQFF
.	many	TRBV5-5	16	TRBJ2-5	TGTGCCAGCAGCTCGGGAAACGGACTTCTCGGAGAGACCCAGTACTTC	CASSSGNGLLGETQYF
TRBD1	.	TRBV6-2/TRBV6-3	15	TRBJ2-4	TGTGCCAGCAGACAACAGGGGCTAGCCAAAAACATTCAGTACTTC	CASRQQGLAKNIQYF
TRBD2	few	TRBV30	15	TRBJ2-5	TGTGCCTGGGGAAGACTAGCGGGACTCCAAGAGACCCAGTACTTC	CAWGRLAGLQETQYF
.	.	TRBV30	10	TRBJ1-2	TGTGCTAGTAGCCGTTCGGGCTACACCTTC	CASSRSGYTF
TRBD2	few	TRBV5-1	17	TRBJ2-1	TGCGCCAGCAGCTTGGCAGGGACTAGCGGGAGGGCCCAACGTAAGTTCTTC	CASSLAGTSGRAQRKFF
.	many	TRBV7-3	15	TRBJ2-7	TGTGCCAGCAGCTTAGGTAGGGGTCCCCGGTACGAGCAGTACTTC	CASSLGRGPRYEQYF
TRBD2	many	TRBV5-1	14	TRBJ2-3	TGCGCCAGCAGCCTTTGGTCTAGCGGCTCGACTCAGTATTTT	CASSLWSSGSTQYF
TRBD2	many	TRBV6-2/TRBV6-3	16	TRBJ2-1	TGTGCCAGCAGTGGGGTGTCAGCGGGAGGGCCATATGAGCAGTTCTTC	CASSGVSAGGPYEQFF
TRBD1	many	TRBV7-6	15	TRBJ1-4	TGTGCCAGCAGCTTATCTCAGGGGGCGAGGGAAAAACTGTTTTTT	CASSLSQGAREKLFF
.	many	TRBV5-3	15	TRBJ2-5	TGTGCCAGAAGCCTTAGCGGAAAACACCAAGAGACCCAGTACTTC	CARSLSGKHQETQYF
TRBD1	many	TRBV11-3	18	TRBJ1-3	TGTGCCAGCAGCTTGGGGACAGGGGGCGGAGCAGGAGGAAACACCATATATTTT	CASSLGTGGGAGGNTIYF
.	.	TRBV10-2	17	TRBJ1-5	TGCGCCAGCAGTGAGAGGGGGGACCCTTTCTATAATCAGCCCCAGCATTTT	CASSERGDPFYNQPQHF
.	many	TRBV4-2	14	TRBJ2-3	TGTGCCAGCACCTCCGGGGGAGGCACAGATACGCAGTATTTT	CASTSGGGTDTQYF
.	many	TRBV20-1	17	TRBJ2-5	TGCAGTGCTAGAGATCGGGTAATAGCGGTACTACAAGAGACCCAGTACTTC	CSARDRVIAVLQETQYF
.	many	TRBV28	12	TRBJ2-4	TGTGCCAGCAGTTTACCGGGGAACATTCAGTACTTC	CASSLPGNIQYF
.	many	TRBV28	16	TRBJ2-7	TGTGCCAGCAGTTTTGAGCGGACCCATAGCTCCTACGAGCAGTACTTC	CASSFERTHSSYEQYF
.	many	TRBV5-1	13	TRBJ2-7	TGCGCCAGCAGCTTGGATACGAATTCGGTGCAGTACTTC	CASSLDTNSVQYF
.	many	TRBV20-1	14	TRBJ2-5	TGCAGTGCTGTTACCGGGAAGAGTCAAGAGACCCAGTACTTC	CSAVTGKSQETQYF
TRBD2	.	TRBV7-8	14	TRBJ2-1	TGTGCCAGCAGCTTGGGTGGGAGGGCCATCGAGCAGTTCTTC	CASSLGGRAIEQFF
TRBD2	few	TRBV27	15	TRBJ2-1	TGTGCCAGCAGTTTAAGGAGTAGCGGGATCAATGAGCAGTTCTTC	CASSLRSSGINEQFF
.	few	TRBV7-8	19	TRBJ2-7	TGTGCCAGCAGCTGGGCGGGGTTAGGGTCCCTACCAAGCTCCTACGAGCAGTACTTC	CASSWAGLGSLPSSYEQYF
.	few	TRBV10-2	16	TRBJ2-3	TGCGCCAGCAGTGCGGTAGCGGTGATCAGCACAGATACGCAGTATTTT	CASSAVAVISTDTQYF
.	.	TRBV6-1	13	TRBJ1-2	TGTGCCAGCAGTGAGATCTTGGACAACGGCTACACCTTC	CASSEILDNGYTF
.	many	TRBV4-1	16	TRBJ2-7	TGCGCCAGCAGCCAAGATCTTGGGACACGGGACTACGAGCAGTACTTC	CASSQDLGTRDYEQYF
.	.	TRBV7-9	14	TRBJ2-2	TGTGCCAGCAGCTTTAGCGGGAACACCGGGGAGCTGTTTTTT	CASSFSGNTGELFF
TRBD2	many	TRBV20-1	15	TRBJ2-1	TGCAGTGCTGCGACTAGCCACCTCGGGGCCCGTGAGCAGTTCTTC	CSAATSHLGAREQFF
TRBD2	many	TRBV29-1	16	TRBJ2-5	TGCAGCGTTGACCGTGGACTAGCGGGTTCCCAAGAGACCCAGTACTTC	CSVDRGLAGSQETQYF
.	.	TRBV30	21	TRBJ2-6	TGTGCCTGGAGTAGAGGAGTTTTTCTGCCCAACTCCATCTCTGGGGCCAACGTCCTGACTTTC	CAWSRGVFLPNSISGANVLTF
.	medium-sized	TRBV23-1	17	TRBJ2-1	TGCGCCAGCAGTCATTTGATGGGGGTCGCCGTATGGAATGAGCAGTTCTTC	CASSHLMGVAVWNEQFF
TRBD2	many	TRBV7-2	15	TRBJ2-5	TGTGCCAGCAGCTTATGGAGCGGGAGGTCGGAGACCCAGTACTTC	CASSLWSGRSETQYF
.	.	TRBV19	15	TRBJ1-5	TGTGCCAGTAGTATCCGGCCCCTTGGGGGTCAGCCCCAGCATTTT	CASSIRPLGGQPQHF
TRBD1	many	TRBV11-2	18	TRBJ2-5	TGTGCCAGCAGCCATGACAGGGACCCTTTAAACGTGTGGGAGACCCAGTACTTC	CASSHDRDPLNVWETQYF
.	many	TRBV27	15	TRBJ1-1	TGTGCCAGCAGTCTCAATCAAAAAGCGGGCACTGAAGCTTTCTTT	CASSLNQKAGTEAFF
.	few	TRBV7-2	15	TRBJ2-5	TGTGCCAGCAGCTTAGCCGGTACAGCACAAGAGACCCAGTACTTC	CASSLAGTAQETQYF
.	few	TRBV11-2	18	TRBJ1-2	TGTGCCAGCAGCTTAGGTTCTATGTCAGGGAAAGCTAACTATGGCTACACCTTC	CASSLGSMSGKANYGYTF
TRBD1	few	TRBV6-5	15	TRBJ2-7	TGTGCCAGCAGTCACTGGCAGACAGGGGGCAACGAGCAGTACTTC	CASSHWQTGGNEQYF
.	many	TRBV29-1	14	TRBJ2-3	TGCAGCGTCTCGAGGACCTCTAGCACAGATACGCAGTATTTT	CSVSRTSSTDTQYF
.	many	TRBV7-6	15	TRBJ2-1	TGTGCCAGCAGCTTAGTTTTCGGCAGTTACAATGAGCAGTTCTTC	CASSLVFGSYNEQFF
.	many	TRBV5-1	12	TRBJ2-3	TGCGCCAGCAGCTTGAGTCAAGATACGCAGTATTTT	CASSLSQDTQYF
.	.	TRBV30	16	TRBJ2-1	TGTGCCTGGGGAAGCCCGGGACTCCCAACCTACAATGAGCAGTTCTTC	CAWGSPGLPTYNEQFF
.	many	TRBV29-1	15	TRBJ2-1	TGCAGCGTTGTTACCAGGCAGACTCCCTACAATGAGCAGTTCTTC	CSVVTRQTPYNEQFF